The present T cell receptor (beta chain) was sequenced within a study of blood T cells in healthy people across ages. This clonotype was found a few times. A J-beta primer mix and a sample-barcoded 5' primer were used in a second PCR of roughly 6 to 11 cycles. Each sample yielded at least 3 million CDR3-containing paired-end reads. TCRdb analysed the 5' RACE reads with MiXCR anew, one entry per CDR3 protein. The sample holds 1.6 million or so distinct CDR3 sequences, roughly 30% seen once. Input material: blood. The source is a woman aged 25 to 39 in good health.

Written as DNA, the CDR3 is TGCAGCGTGAACAGGGTCCCTGAAGCTTTCTTT. This encodes CSVNRVPEAFF. The V call is TRBV29-1, the J call TRBJ1-1, with a possible D match to TRBD1 (6 bases). V was trimmed by 6 bases and J by 6 bases, leaving 11 bases between them. There are 11 residues in the CDR3. The germline V gene encodes CDR1 SQVTM and CDR2 ANQGSEA. The full variable domain, its missing parts supplied by reference TRBV29-1 and TRBJ1-1, is SAVISQKPSRDICQRGTSLTIQCQVDSQVTMMFWYRQQPGQSLTLIATANQGSEATYESGFVIDKFPISRPNLTFSTLTVSNMSPEDSSIYLCSVNRVPEAFFGQGTRLTVV.